This T cell receptor (beta chain) was observed in a study of OX40 agonist ivuxolimab in advanced cancers. Study outcomes and limitations: Normalized T-cell clonal expansion was also low in some nonresponders.

As concerns this clone: Its antigen is not known.

Sequencing used immunoSEQ multiplex PCR; TCRdb keeps in-frame clones, though not all of them. The sample gives approximately 54,000 clones, approximately 90% of which show up once; 10% to 15% is in the top ten. The germline gives CDR1 SGHNT, CDR2 YYREEE (reference sequence). The CDR3 is 15 amino acids. V lost 0 bases to trimming and J lost 5 bases, with 14 bases between them. The specimen was CD4+ or CD8+ T cells sorted from blood, collected in a trial of the OX40 agonist ivuxolimab. The clonotype originates from an adult with an advanced solid tumor such as melanoma, head and neck, liver or kidney cancer. The chain couples TRBV5-4 to TRBJ2-5, with D hard to call. CDR3 loop: CASSLEGSRVETQYF. The CDR3 nucleotides read TGTGCCAGCAGCTTGGAGGGCAGCCGTGTGGAGACCCAGTACTTC.